The 2 T cell receptor beta chains given below trace back to one sample, sequenced in a study of blood T cell repertoires in COVID-19. Profiled with immunoSEQ multiplex PCR; TCRdb holds only in-frame clones, not every one. The sample has roughly 280,000 clones; 80% to 90% are singletons. Sequencing was carried out using peripheral blood. The receptors stem from a woman between 65 and 79 years old with acute or convalescent COVID-19.

V gene TRBV7-2 combines with J gene TRBJ1-5; 7 nucleotides line up with TRBD1. Germline lookup yields CDR1 SGHTA and CDR2 FQGNSA. The trim removed 5 bases at V and 6 bases at J, leaving 13 bases unmatched. The CDR3 sequence is 16 residues long. The CDR3 loop is CASSNGQAGVSQPQHF. The DNA of the CDR3 is TGTGCCAGCAGCAACGGACAGGCGGGTGTAAGTCAGCCCCAGCATTTT.

The CDR3 region has the DNA TGTGCCAGCAGTCCCGGACTAGTCCCCTATACGCAGTATTTT. It specifies CASSPGLVPYTQYF. This sequence joins TRBV28 and TRBJ2-3; 7 bases are a match to TRBD2. Unmatched junction bases numbered 9, after V lost 5 bases and J lost 7 bases. The CDR3 consists of 14 residues. Germline CDR1 is MDHEN and CDR2 is SYDVKM.